The rows below give T cell receptor beta chains drawn from one sample of a study of shared clonotypes between healthy human individuals. The data were produced by immunoSEQ multiplex PCR, yet TCRdb's version contains in-frame clones alone and is incomplete. The sample holds some 2,100,000 clones, 93% seen once. The specimen was naive CD8+ T cells from PBMCs. These receptors were taken from a man aged 18 to 30 in good health. Some clones in this sample may be carry-over from other donors' samples. Both conserved end residues are part of each CDR3. Each record gives: D gene, J gene, V gene, clone size, CDR3 protein, CDR3 DNA. D genes are given only for firm matches. Clone size is given for some rows only: seen once, a few or many times, or a class if the clone is expanded.

>-|TRBJ1-2|TRBV7-3|-
CASSFLGGDGYTF
TGTGCCAGCAGCTTTCTTGGAGGGGATGGCTACACCTTC
>-|TRBJ2-1|TRBV9|-
CASSAYWRGQGGPSSYNEQFF
TGTGCCAGCAGCGCCTACTGGAGGGGGCAGGGCGGGCCGAGCTCCTACAATGAGCAGTTCTTC
>TRBD2|TRBJ2-1|TRBV7-2|once
CASCYSGINEQFF
TGTGCCAGCTGCTATAGCGGGATAAATGAGCAGTTCTTC
>TRBD1|TRBJ1-5|TRBV2|-
CASRYSDRGSNQPQHF
TGTGCCAGCAGATACTCGGACAGGGGCAGCAATCAGCCCCAGCATTTT
>-|TRBJ2-3|TRBV29-1|-
CSVRQADTQYF
TGCAGCGTGCGACAGGCAGATACGCAGTATTTT
>-|TRBJ1-4|TRBV15|-
CATSRDKSGSLDEKLFF
TGTGCCACCAGCAGAGATAAGTCCGGGTCGTTGGACGAAAAACTGTTTTTT
>-|TRBJ2-1|TRBV11-2|-
CASSLVGAIPFVPYNEQFF
TGTGCCAGCAGCTTAGTGGGAGCTATTCCTTTCGTCCCCTACAATGAGCAGTTCTTC
>TRBD2|TRBJ2-1|TRBV4-3|-
CASSQGLAGEYEQFF
TGCGCCAGCAGCCAAGGACTAGCGGGAGAGTATGAGCAGTTCTTC
>TRBD1|TRBJ1-1|TRBV19|-
CASTPGAGGVTEAFF
TGTGCCAGTACCCCAGGGGCAGGGGGGGTTACTGAAGCTTTCTTT
>-|TRBJ1-6|TRBV28|-
CASSWTVQNSPLHF
TGTGCCAGCAGCTGGACAGTGCAAAATTCACCCCTCCACTTT
>TRBD1|TRBJ2-2|TRBV7-9|-
CASSPKTGGVGGELFF
TGTGCCAGCAGCCCAAAGACAGGGGGTGTCGGCGGGGAGCTGTTTTTT
>-|TRBJ2-1|TRBV27|-
CASSPNRGGYNEQFF
TGTGCCAGCAGTCCAAACAGGGGGGGATACAATGAGCAGTTCTTC
>TRBD2|TRBJ2-1|TRBV9|-
CASSVDWTSGNNEQFF
TGTGCCAGCAGCGTAGATTGGACTAGCGGGAACAATGAGCAGTTCTTC
>TRBD2|TRBJ2-1|TRBV29-1|once
CSVEAPLLAGAGNEQFF
TGCAGCGTTGAAGCGCCCCTACTAGCGGGAGCGGGCAATGAGCAGTTCTTC
>-|TRBJ2-3|TRBV30|-
CAWRDSGTDTQYF
TGTGCCTGGAGGGACTCTGGCACAGATACGCAGTATTTT
>TRBD1|TRBJ1-2|TRBV7-8|-
CASSLFIRDRKVSGGYTF
TGTGCCAGCAGCCTTTTTATCCGGGACAGGAAGGTATCGGGTGGCTACACCTTC
>-|TRBJ1-1|TRBV9|-
CASSRGGTEAFF
TGTGCCAGCAGCCGGGGGGGCACTGAAGCTTTCTTT
>-|TRBJ2-1|TRBV28|-
CASTLMRGSYNEQFF
TGTGCCAGCACCCTTATGCGGGGTTCCTACAATGAGCAGTTCTTC
>TRBD2|TRBJ2-7|TRBV27|-
CASTLAGGGLEQYF
TGTGCCAGCACTCTGGCGGGCGGGGGTCTCGAGCAGTACTTC
>TRBD2|TRBJ2-7|TRBV5-6|-
CASSLITGTSGRGSYEQYF
TGTGCCAGCAGCTTGATCACCGGGACTAGCGGGAGGGGCTCCTACGAGCAGTACTTC
>-|TRBJ2-7|TRBV29-1|-
CSVRAGELGEQYF
TGCAGCGTGCGGGCAGGGGAGTTGGGCGAGCAGTACTTC
>TRBD1|TRBJ1-4|TRBV7-9|-
CASSLSVTGNEKLFF
TGTGCCAGCAGCCTGTCCGTGACAGGGAATGAAAAACTGTTTTTT
>-|TRBJ1-2|TRBV11-2|few
CASSFDGVASGYTF
TGTGCCAGCAGCTTTGATGGGGTGGCGAGTGGCTACACCTTC
>-|TRBJ2-2|TRBV6-1|-
CASSEVAPYGELFF
TGTGCCAGCAGTGAAGTCGCCCCTTACGGGGAGCTGTTTTTT
>-|TRBJ2-6|TRBV9|-
CASSVDPGHSGANVLTF
TGTGCCAGCAGCGTAGACCCGGGACATTCTGGGGCCAACGTCCTGACTTTC